This is a list of T cell receptor beta chains from one sample in a study of cytomegalovirus exposure and HLA in healthy donors. Repertoires were generated with immunoSEQ multiplex PCR, while TCRdb's copy carries only in-frame clones and drops some. The specimen's table records about 140,000 clones. Sequencing was done on a sample of PBMCs. The receptors were sampled from a man aged 40-49 years in good health and CMV-seronegative. Each CDR3 is given with its conserved first and last residue. The D gene is left open where the match is weak.

>TRBJ2-4|TRBV11-2|TRBD1
TGTGCCAGCAGCAACATCAGGGGGCGGTTGAACATTCAGTACTTC
CASSNIRGRLNIQYF
>TRBJ1-1|TRBV5-5|TRBD1
TGTGCCAGCAGCTTGGACAGGGGGCGGGGAGCTTTCTTT
CASSLDRGRGAFF
>TRBJ2-7|TRBV7-2|TRBD1
TGTGCCAGCAGCCTTCGACAGGGGGGTGCCTACGAGCAGTACTTC
CASSLRQGGAYEQYF
>TRBJ2-2|TRBV6-5|.
TGTGCCAGCAGTTTATCTTTATCGGGCGGGGAGCTGTTTTTT
CASSLSLSGGELFF
>TRBJ2-7|TRBV29-1|.
TGCAGCGTTGAAGGGACGGACACCTACGAGCAGTACTTC
CSVEGTDTYEQYF
>TRBJ2-3|TRBV2|TRBD2
TGTGCCAGCAGTGCCAGCGGGGGAAGCACAGATACGCAGTATTTT
CASSASGGSTDTQYF
>TRBJ2-2|TRBV27|.
TGTGCCAGCAGTTTTACCAGGGATTATACCGGGGAGCTGTTTTTT
CASSFTRDYTGELFF
>TRBJ1-1|TRBV5-5|.
TGTGCCAGCAGCCCCCCCAGTTACACTGAAGCTTTCTTT
CASSPPSYTEAFF
>TRBJ1-6|TRBV2|.
TGTGCCAGCAGTTTGGGCTCTCGTAATTCACCCCTCCACTTT
CASSLGSRNSPLHF
>TRBJ1-2|TRBV5-8|.
TGTGCCAGCAGCTTGGGACGCCTAGTGACCTTC
CASSLGRLVTF
>TRBJ2-5|TRBV5-1|.
TGCGCCAGCAGCACAACCGGGGTCCAAGAGACCCAGTACTTC
CASSTTGVQETQYF
>TRBJ1-2|TRBV10-3|TRBD1
TGTGCCGCAACAGGGACAGACGGGGATGGCTACACCTTC
CAATGTDGDGYTF
>TRBJ1-1|TRBV15|TRBD1
TGTGCCACCAGCAGGGGGACAGGTATGAACACTGAAGCTTTCTTT
CATSRGTGMNTEAFF
>TRBJ2-3|TRBV10-2|TRBD1
TGCGCCAGCAGTGGGACGGGACAGGGCTTCTCAGATACGCAGTATTTT
CASSGTGQGFSDTQYF
>TRBJ2-2|TRBV9|TRBD1
TGTGCCAGCAGCGTAGGACAGGGGACGAACACCGGGGAGCTGTTTTTT
CASSVGQGTNTGELFF
>TRBJ2-3|TRBV28|.
TGTGCCAGCAGTTCCTATTCAGATACGCAGTATTTT
CASSSYSDTQYF
>TRBJ2-7|TRBV5-1|.
TGCGCCAGCAGCTTGGGCAGTTACTACGAGCAGTACTTC
CASSLGSYYEQYF
>TRBJ2-3|TRBV28|.
TGTGCCAGCAGTTACATTTCACAACCCACAGATACGCAGTATTTT
CASSYISQPTDTQYF
>TRBJ1-4|TRBV5-1|TRBD1
TGCGCCAGCAGCTGCCCCACCCGCAGGGGGATCACAACTAATGAAAAACTGTTTTTT
CASSCPTRRGITTNEKLFF
>TRBJ2-7|TRBV28|TRBD1
TGTGCCAGCAACCTGGGACAGCCCCCCTACGAGCAGTACTTC
CASNLGQPPYEQYF
>TRBJ1-5|TRBV6-4|.
TGTGCCAGCAGTGTGAAGGAGGGTCAGCCCCAGCATTTT
CASSVKEGQPQHF
>TRBJ2-7|TRBV2|.
TGTGCCAGCAGTGCCCCCCGCGAGCAGTACTTC
CASSAPREQYF
>TRBJ2-1|TRBV16|TRBD1
TGTGCCAGCAGCCAACGTGTTAGCGCAGGGGGCAACTACAATGAGCAGTTCTTC
CASSQRVSAGGNYNEQFF
>TRBJ2-3|TRBV6-4|TRBD1
TGTGCCAGCAGTAAAGGACAGGGGGCGTCAGATACGCAGTATTTT
CASSKGQGASDTQYF
>TRBJ2-1|TRBV27|TRBD2
TGTGCCAGCAACTTAGCGGGGGGCCTGTACAATGAGCAGTTCTTC
CASNLAGGLYNEQFF
>TRBJ2-7|TRBV5-6|.
TGTGCCAGCAGCCCGGGACAAACCTACGAGCAGTACTTC
CASSPGQTYEQYF
>TRBJ1-6|TRBV4-1|TRBD1
TGCGCCAGCAGCCAAGAAGGTGGACAGGTCTCTCATATTCGTAATTCACCCCTCCACTTT
CASSQEGGQVSHIRNSPLHF
>TRBJ1-1|TRBV2|.
TGTGCCAGCTCCGGGCAGGGATCGGACACTGAAGCTTTCTTT
CASSGQGSDTEAFF
>TRBJ2-4|TRBV7-9|.
TGTGCCAGCAGCTTAGCGCTGGCGGGTTACGGGAACATTCAGTACTTC
CASSLALAGYGNIQYF
>TRBJ2-3|TRBV7-2|TRBD2
TGTGCCAGCAGCGTCGGACTAGCGGGGCTCCGGGGGGATACGCAGTATTTT
CASSVGLAGLRGDTQYF
>TRBJ2-1|TRBV7-3|TRBD2
TGTGCCAGCAGCTCGGCTAGCGGAGCCTACAATGAGCAGTTCTTC
CASSSASGAYNEQFF
>TRBJ1-3|TRBV27|TRBD1
TGTGCCAGCAGGCTTTCCGGGACAGCTTCTGGAAACACCATATATTTT
CASRLSGTASGNTIYF
>TRBJ2-3|TRBV4-1|TRBD1
TGCGCCAGCAGCCAGAGACAGGGGGCAATTTCAGGCGCAGATACGCAGTATTTT
CASSQRQGAISGADTQYF
>TRBJ1-5|TRBV19|TRBD1
TGTGCCAGTAGTAAATTGGACAGGGAAAATCAGCCCCAGCATTTT
CASSKLDRENQPQHF
>TRBJ2-1|TRBV5-1|.
TGCGCCAGCAGCCCAGGACTGGGCTATGAGCAGTTCTTC
CASSPGLGYEQFF
>TRBJ1-2|TRBV6-5|TRBD1
TGTGCCAGCAGTCAGATAAACAGGGGGAACTATGGCTACACCTTC
CASSQINRGNYGYTF
>TRBJ1-1|TRBV4-3|.
TGCGCCAGCAGCCAAGATAACGGGGGGCCCACTGAAGCTTTCTTT
CASSQDNGGPTEAFF
>TRBJ1-6|TRBV5-1|TRBD1
TGCGCCAGCAGCTTGGTAGGGGGCTGGGATTCACCCCTCCACTTT
CASSLVGGWDSPLHF
>TRBJ2-5|TRBV9|.
TGTGCCAGCAGCGTAGCCGCAGGTCTTAAAGAGACCCAGTACTTC
CASSVAAGLKETQYF
>TRBJ2-4|TRBV29-1|TRBD2
TGCAGCGGCAAGACTAAGCGGGGACGTACTTTCGCCAAAAACATTCAGTACTTC
CSGKTKRGRTFAKNIQYF
>TRBJ2-1|TRBV13|.
TGTGCCAGCAGCTTAGGCCGTGGAGGGGATGAGCAGTTCTTC
CASSLGRGGDEQFF
>TRBJ1-2|TRBV6-5|TRBD1
TGTGCCAGCAGCCCAGGGGGCAGTGGCTATGGCTACACCTTC
CASSPGGSGYGYTF
>TRBJ1-1|TRBV2|TRBD1
TGTGCCAGCCGGGGACAGGGACGTGACACTGAAGCTTTCTTT
CASRGQGRDTEAFF
>TRBJ2-3|TRBV11-2|.
TGTGCCAGCAGCTCCTGGGCGGGGCCGGGAGATACGCAGTATTTT
CASSSWAGPGDTQYF
>TRBJ1-5|TRBV18|.
TGTGCCAGCTCACCACCGGGCGGCAATCAGCCCCAGCATTTT
CASSPPGGNQPQHF
>TRBJ2-1|TRBV2|TRBD1
TGTGCCAGCAGAGGGGACAGGGGGGCGCAGTTCTTC
CASRGDRGAQFF
>TRBJ1-1|TRBV5-1|.
TGCGCCAGCAGCTTGGGCACTAACACTGAAGCTTTCTTT
CASSLGTNTEAFF
>TRBJ2-1|TRBV5-1|TRBD2
TGCGCCAGCAGCTGGGGGGGAGGCTCCTACAATGAGCAGTTCTTC
CASSWGGGSYNEQFF
>TRBJ1-2|TRBV4-1|TRBD1
TGCGCCAGCAGTCAGACAGGGGGCGCCTATGGCTACACCTTC
CASSQTGGAYGYTF
>TRBJ2-3|TRBV14|.
TGTGCCAGCAGCTCATTATCTAACTCACGAGCAGATACGCAGTATTTT
CASSSLSNSRADTQYF
>TRBJ2-7|TRBV27|.
TGTGCCAGCGGCCGAGGAGGCCTATCCACGAAGGAGCAGTACTTC
CASGRGGLSTKEQYF
>TRBJ1-3|TRBV4-3|TRBD1
TGCGCCAGCAGCCAAGATAGGGGGACAGCAACTACTGGAAACACCATATATTTT
CASSQDRGTATTGNTIYF
>TRBJ2-3|TRBV7-2|.
TGTGCCAGCAGCTTAGTTCTCGGTACGCAGTATTTT
CASSLVLGTQYF
>TRBJ2-2|TRBV7-2|TRBD1
TGTGCCAGCAGCCCTCGGACAGGGGGGTCCGGGGAGCTGTTTTTT
CASSPRTGGSGELFF
>TRBJ1-1|TRBV29-1|TRBD1
TGCAGCGCCTGGGACAGGGAGGCTCCCGCTGAAGCTTTCTTT
CSAWDREAPAEAFF
>TRBJ2-7|TRBV5-4|TRBD2
TGTGCCAGCAGCTTTGGACTAGCGGGGGGGTATTACGAGCAGTACTTC
CASSFGLAGGYYEQYF
>TRBJ1-2|TRBV27|.
TGTGCCAGCAGTCTAAACCCCAGGGATGGCTACACCTTC
CASSLNPRDGYTF
>TRBJ1-1|TRBV5-1|TRBD1
TGCGCCAGCGCGGACAGGGGACTAGTGAACACTGAAGCTTTCTTT
CASADRGLVNTEAFF